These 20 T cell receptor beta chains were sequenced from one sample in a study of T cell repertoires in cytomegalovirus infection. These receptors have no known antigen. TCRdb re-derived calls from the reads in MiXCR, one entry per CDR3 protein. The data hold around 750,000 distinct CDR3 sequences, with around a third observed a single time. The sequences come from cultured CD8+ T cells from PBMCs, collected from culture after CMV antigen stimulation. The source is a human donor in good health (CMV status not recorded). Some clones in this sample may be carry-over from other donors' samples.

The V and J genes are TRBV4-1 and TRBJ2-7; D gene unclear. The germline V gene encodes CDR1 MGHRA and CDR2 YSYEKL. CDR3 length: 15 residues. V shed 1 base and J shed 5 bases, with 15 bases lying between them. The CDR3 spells CASSQGRARSDEQYF. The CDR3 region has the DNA TGCGCCAGCAGCCAAGGAAGGGCCAGAAGTGACGAGCAGTACTTC.

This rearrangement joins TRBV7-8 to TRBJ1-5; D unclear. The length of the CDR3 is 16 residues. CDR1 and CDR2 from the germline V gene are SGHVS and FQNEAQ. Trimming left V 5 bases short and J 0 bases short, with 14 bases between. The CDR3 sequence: CASSLGTEYSNQPQHF. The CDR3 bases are TGTGCCAGCAGCCTCGGAACCGAGTATAGCAATCAGCCCCAGCATTTT.

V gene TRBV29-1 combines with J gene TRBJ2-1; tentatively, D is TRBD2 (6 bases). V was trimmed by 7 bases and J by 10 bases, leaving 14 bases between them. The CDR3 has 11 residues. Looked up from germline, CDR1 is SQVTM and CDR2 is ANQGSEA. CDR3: CSDAGHSEQFF. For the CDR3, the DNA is TGCAGCGACGCGGGGCACTCCGAGCAGTTCTTC.

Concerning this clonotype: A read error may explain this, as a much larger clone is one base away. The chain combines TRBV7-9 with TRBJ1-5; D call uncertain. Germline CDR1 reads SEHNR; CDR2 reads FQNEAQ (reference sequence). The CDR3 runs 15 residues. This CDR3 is CTSSLEGRSNQPQHF. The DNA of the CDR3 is TGTACCAGCAGCTTAGAGGGTAGGAGCAATCAGCCCCAGCATTTT.

In DNA form, the CDR3 reads TGTGCCAGCAGTGAAGGGACAGGGGTTACCTACGAGCAGTACTTC. This gives the protein CASSEGTGVTYEQYF. The genes are TRBV6-1 and TRBJ2-7, with TRBD1 matching 9 bases. The CDR3 sequence is 15 residues long. V was pared by 1 base and J by 2 bases, with 3 bases of the junction left unmatched. The V gene's germline CDR1 is MNHNS and CDR2 SASEGT.

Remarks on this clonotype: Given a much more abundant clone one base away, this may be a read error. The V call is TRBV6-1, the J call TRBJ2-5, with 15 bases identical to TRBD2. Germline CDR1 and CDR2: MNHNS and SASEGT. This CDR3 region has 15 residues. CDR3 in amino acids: CVSSRTSGGAETQYF. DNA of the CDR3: TGTGTCAGCAGTAGGACTAGCGGGGGGGCTGAGACCCAGTACTTC.

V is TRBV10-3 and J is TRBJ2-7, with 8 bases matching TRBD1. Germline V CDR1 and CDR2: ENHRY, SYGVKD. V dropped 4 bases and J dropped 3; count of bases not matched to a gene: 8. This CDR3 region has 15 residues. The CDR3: CAISVPGQADYEQYF. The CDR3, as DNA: TGTGCCATCAGTGTGCCGGGACAGGCCGACTACGAGCAGTACTTC.

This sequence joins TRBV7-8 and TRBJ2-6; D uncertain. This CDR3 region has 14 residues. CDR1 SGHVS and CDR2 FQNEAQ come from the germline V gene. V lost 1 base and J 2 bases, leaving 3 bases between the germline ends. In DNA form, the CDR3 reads TGTGCCAGCAGCTTAGGGCCTGGGGCCAACGTCCTGACTTTC. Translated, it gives CASSLGPGANVLTF.

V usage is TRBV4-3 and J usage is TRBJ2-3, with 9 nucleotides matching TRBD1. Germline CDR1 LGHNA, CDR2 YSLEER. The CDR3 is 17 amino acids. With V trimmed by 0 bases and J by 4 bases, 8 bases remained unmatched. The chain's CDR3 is CASSQEGDRDYPDTQYF. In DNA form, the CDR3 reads TGCGCCAGCAGCCAAGAAGGGGACAGGGATTACCCAGATACGCAGTATTTT.

As DNA, the CDR3 is TGCAGCGTTGTGGCACAGGCCAACACTGAAGCTTTCTTT. Translating gives CSVVAQANTEAFF. The chain combines TRBV29-1 with TRBJ1-1, with TRBD1 as a possible D gene (5 bases). The germline V gene encodes CDR1 SQVTM and CDR2 ANQGSEA. With 4 bases removed from V and 2 bases from J, the gap between germline ends came to 11 bases. The CDR3 is 13 residues long.

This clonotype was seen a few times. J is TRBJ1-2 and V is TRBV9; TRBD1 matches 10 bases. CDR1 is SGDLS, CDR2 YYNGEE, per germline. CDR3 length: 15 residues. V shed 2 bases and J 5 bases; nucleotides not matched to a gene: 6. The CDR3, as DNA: TGTGCCAGCAGCGTCTCCGGGACAGGGGATTATGGCTACACCTTC. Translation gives CASSVSGTGDYGYTF.

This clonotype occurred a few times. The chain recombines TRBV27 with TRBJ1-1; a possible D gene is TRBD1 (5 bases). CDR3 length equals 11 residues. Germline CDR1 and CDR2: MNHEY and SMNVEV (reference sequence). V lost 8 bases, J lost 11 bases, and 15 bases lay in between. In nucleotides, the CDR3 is TGTGCCAGCTTTCTGGGCAGGGTTGCTTTCTTT. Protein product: CASFLGRVAFF.

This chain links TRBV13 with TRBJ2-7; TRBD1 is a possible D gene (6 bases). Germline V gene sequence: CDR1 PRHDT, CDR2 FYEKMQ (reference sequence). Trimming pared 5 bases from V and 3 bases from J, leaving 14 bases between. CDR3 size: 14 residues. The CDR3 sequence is CASSLRQGFYEQYF. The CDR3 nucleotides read TGTGCCAGCAGCCTACGTCAGGGGTTCTACGAGCAGTACTTC.

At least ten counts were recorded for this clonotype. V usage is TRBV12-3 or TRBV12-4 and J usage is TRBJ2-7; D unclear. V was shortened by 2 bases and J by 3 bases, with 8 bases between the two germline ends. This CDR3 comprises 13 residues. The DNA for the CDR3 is TGTGCCAGCAGTTTAAGGGCAAGCTACGAGCAGTACGTC. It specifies CASSLRASYEQYV.

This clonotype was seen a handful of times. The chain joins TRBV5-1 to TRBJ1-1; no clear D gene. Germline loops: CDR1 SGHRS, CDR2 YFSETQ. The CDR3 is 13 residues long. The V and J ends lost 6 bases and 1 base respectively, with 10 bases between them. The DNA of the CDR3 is TGCGCCAGCACGGACGGCCAGAACACTGAAGCTTTCTTT. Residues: CASTDGQNTEAFF.

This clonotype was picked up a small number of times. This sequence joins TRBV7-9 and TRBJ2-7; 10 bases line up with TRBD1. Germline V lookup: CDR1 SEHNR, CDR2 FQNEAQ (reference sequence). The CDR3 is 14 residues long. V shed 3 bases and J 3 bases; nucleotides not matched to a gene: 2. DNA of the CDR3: TGTGCCAGCAGCTTCGGACAGGGGGACTACGAGCAGTACTTC. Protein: CASSFGQGDYEQYF. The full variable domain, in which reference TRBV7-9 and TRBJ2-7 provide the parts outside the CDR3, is DTGVSQNPRHKITKRGQNVTFRCDPISEHNRLYWYRQTLGQGPEFLTYFQNEAQLEKSRLLSDRFSAERPKGSFSTLEIQRTEQGDSAMYLCASSFGQGDYEQYFGPGTRLTVT.

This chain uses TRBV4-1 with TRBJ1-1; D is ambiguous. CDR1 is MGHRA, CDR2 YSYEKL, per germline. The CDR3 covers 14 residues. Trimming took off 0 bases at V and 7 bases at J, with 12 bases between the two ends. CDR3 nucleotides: TGCGCCAGCAGCCAAGATCTGGCCTGGGTTGAAGCTTTCTTT. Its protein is CASSQDLAWVEAFF.

The DNA for the CDR3 is TGTGCCATCCTGGACGGGATTTCCACTGGCTACACCTTC. Its translation: CAILDGISTGYTF. This chain uses TRBV10-3 with TRBJ1-2; D gene uncertain. Germline V gene lookup returns CDR1 ENHRY and CDR2 SYGVKD. The CDR3 is made up of 13 amino acids. V was clipped by 8 bases and J by 7 bases, with 17 bases between them.

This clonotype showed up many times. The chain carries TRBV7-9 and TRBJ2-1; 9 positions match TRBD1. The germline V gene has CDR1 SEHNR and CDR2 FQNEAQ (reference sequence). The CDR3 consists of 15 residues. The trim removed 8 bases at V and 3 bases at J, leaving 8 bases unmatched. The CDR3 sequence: CASPEDRGVYNEQFF. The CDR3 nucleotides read TGTGCCAGCCCGGAGGACAGGGGAGTCTACAATGAGCAGTTCTTC.

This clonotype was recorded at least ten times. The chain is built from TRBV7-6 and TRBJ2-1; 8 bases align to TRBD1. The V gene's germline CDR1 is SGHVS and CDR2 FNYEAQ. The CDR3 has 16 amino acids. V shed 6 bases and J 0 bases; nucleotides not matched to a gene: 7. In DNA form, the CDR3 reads TGTGCCAGCAGTTCAGGGGGCCCCAGCTCCTACAATGAGCAGTTCTTC. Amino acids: CASSSGGPSSYNEQFF.